Shown below are 15 T cell receptor beta chains from a single sample sequenced in a study of cytomegalovirus exposure and HLA in healthy donors. Amplification used 60 Vbeta primers and 13 Jbeta primers. The protocol was immunoSEQ multiplex PCR, while the TCRdb copy is restricted to in-frame clones and leaves out a portion. The sample records some 110,000 clones, just over 65% being singletons. The material sequenced was PBMCs. The receptors were gathered from a man in his late teens or twenties in good health and CMV-seronegative.

The gene calls are TRBV5-4 and TRBJ1-1; no firm D call. CDR3 length equals 14 residues. CDR1 is SGHNT, CDR2 YYREEE, per germline (reference sequence). Deletions cut 1 base from V and 0 bases from J, with 7 bases between. DNA of the CDR3: TGTGCCAGCAGCTTGCGCGGGGTGAACACTGAAGCTTTCTTT. Its protein product is CASSLRGVNTEAFF. The whole variable domain, filled in from reference TRBV5-4 and TRBJ1-1, reads ETGVTQSPTHLIKTRGQQVTLRCSSQSGHNTVSWYQQALGQGPQFIFQYYREEENGRGNFPPRFSGLQFPNYSSELNVNALELDDSALYLCASSLRGVNTEAFFGQGTRLTVV.

This chain links TRBV4-1 with TRBJ1-1; D is uncertain. The germline CDR1 and CDR2 sequences are MGHRA and YSYEKL. V lost 1 base and J lost 0, with 6 bases in between. There are 14 residues in the CDR3. CDR3 sequence reads: CASSQVSLNTEAFF. The CDR3 nucleotides are TGCGCCAGCAGCCAAGTCAGTCTGAACACTGAAGCTTTCTTT.

The chain couples TRBV6-5 to TRBJ1-1, with 7 bases identical to TRBD1. The CDR3 contains 16 residues. Unmatched junction bases numbered 11, after V lost 4 bases and J lost 3 bases. CDR1 and CDR2 from the germline V gene are MNHEY and SVGAGI. The CDR3 reads CASSSPDRALYTEAFF. CDR3 DNA sequence: TGTGCCAGCAGTTCGCCTGACAGGGCACTTTACACTGAAGCTTTCTTT.

There are a few counts of this clone. This chain connects TRBV9 to TRBJ1-2, with D possibly matching TRBD1 (6 bases). Looked up from germline, CDR1 is SGDLS and CDR2 is YYNGEE. CDR3 length equals 12 residues. V was shortened by 3 bases and J by 5 bases, with 8 bases between the two germline ends. CDR3 amino acids: CASSEQGYGYTF. Written as DNA, the CDR3 is TGTGCCAGCAGCGAGCAGGGGTATGGCTACACCTTC.

The rearrangement uses TRBV6-5 and TRBJ2-5; 10 bases match TRBD1. The CDR3 contains 13 residues. V gave up 6 bases and J gave up 6 bases; unmatched junction bases: 4. CDR1 and CDR2 (germline): MNHEY, SVGAGI. The CDR3 DNA sequence: TGTGCCAGCAGCAGACAGGGGGCGCAGACCCAGTACTTC. Its protein product is CASSRQGAQTQYF.

The rearrangement joins TRBV30 to TRBJ2-5; TRBD2 aligns across 11 bases. The CDR3 consists of 15 residues. The germline V gene encodes CDR1 GTSNPN and CDR2 SVGIG (reference sequence). The ends lost 3 bases at V and 5 bases at J; junction bases unmatched: 8. CDR3 sequence: CAWRVAGGPRETQYF. In DNA, the CDR3 is TGTGCCTGGAGGGTAGCGGGGGGGCCACGGGAGACCCAGTACTTC.

This chain uses TRBV30 with TRBJ2-7; TRBD1 matches at 9 bases. V trimming: 7 bases; J trimming: 3 bases; junction bases outside the gene matches: 10. Germline CDR1 and CDR2: GTSNPN and SVGIG (reference sequence). The CDR3 length is 14 residues. This CDR3 is CASSPGQGFYEQYF. The CDR3 coding sequence is TGTGCCTCTTCGCCGGGACAGGGATTCTACGAGCAGTACTTC.

V gene TRBV6-5 combines with J gene TRBJ1-6, with 10 bases aligning to TRBD1. The germline V gene has CDR1 MNHEY and CDR2 SVGAGI. J was trimmed by 9 bases and V by 8 bases; bases with no gene match: 1. CDR3 length: 12 amino acids. The CDR3 DNA reads TGTGCCAGCGGGACAGGGGTTTCACCCCTCCACTTT. It yields the protein CASGTGVSPLHF.

The gene calls are TRBV5-4 and TRBJ2-5; D may be TRBD2 (6 bases). The V end was cut by 6 bases, the J end by 4 bases, with 16 bases between. The germline CDR1 and CDR2 sequences are SGHNT and YYREEE (reference sequence). This CDR3 has 14 residues. The CDR3, as DNA: TGTGCCAGCACCCCGGTCCGGGGAGGAGAGACCCAGTACTTC. It is translated as CASTPVRGGETQYF.

V gene TRBV5-1 combines with J gene TRBJ2-2; 7 bases match TRBD1. Trimming took 4 bases from V and 0 from J; bases not matched to a gene: 9. This CDR3 has 17 amino acids. CDR1 and CDR2 from the germline V gene are SGHRS and YFSETQ. Here the CDR3 reads CASSHRTGKANTGELFF. In DNA, the CDR3 is TGCGCCAGCAGCCACCGGACAGGAAAAGCGAACACCGGGGAGCTGTTTTTT.

This clone has only a few counts. This chain connects TRBV15 to TRBJ2-3; D gene ambiguous. The CDR3 is 18 amino acids. CDR1 and CDR2 from the germline V gene are LNHNV and YYDKDF (reference sequence). Trimming stripped 5 bases from V and 3 bases from J, with 24 bases between. The CDR3 bases are TGTGCCACCAGCGCAAACGTCATTAGTTACGAGAGGACAGATACGCAGTATTTT. Translation: CATSANVISYERTDTQYF. The complete variable domain, with remaining parts taken from reference TRBV15 and TRBJ2-3, reads DAMVIQNPRYQVTQFGKPVTLSCSQTLNHNVMYWYQQKSSQAPKLLFHYYDKDFNNEADTPDNFQSRRPNTSFCFLDIRSPGLGDTAMYLCATSANVISYERTDTQYFGPGTRLTVL.

The CDR3 DNA is TGTGCCAGCAGTGAAGCAGGGGGACAGCCCCAGCATTTT. Its translation is CASSEAGGQPQHF. The chain couples TRBV2 to TRBJ1-5; D perhaps matches TRBD1 (6 bases). This CDR3 comprises 13 residues. Germline V gives CDR1 SNHLY, CDR2 FYNNEI. The V and J ends lost 0 bases and 7 bases respectively, with 7 bases between them. Variable domain in full (rest from reference TRBV2 and TRBJ1-5): EPEVTQTPSHQVTQMGQEVILRCVPISNHLYFYWYRQILGQKVEFLVSFYNNEISEKSEIFDDQFSVERPDGSNFTLKIRSTKLEDSAMYFCASSEAGGQPQHFGDGTRLSIL.

CDR3 region: CAWQGINYGYTF. The CDR3 nucleotides are TGTGCCTGGCAGGGGATTAACTATGGCTACACCTTC. The V call is TRBV30, the J call TRBJ1-2; D possibly corresponds to TRBD1 (6 bases). V was trimmed by 5 bases and J by 1 base, leaving 8 bases between them. CDR1 is GTSNPN and CDR2 is SVGIG in the germline V gene (reference sequence). This CDR3 has 12 amino acids.

This sequence joins TRBV28 and TRBJ2-3, with TRBD1 identical over 7 bases. Germline CDR1 MDHEN, CDR2 SYDVKM. The CDR3 covers 15 residues. V shed 4 bases and J 5 bases; nucleotides not matched to a gene: 9. This CDR3 reads CASSYDRVRVDTQYF. Here the CDR3 DNA reads TGTGCCAGCAGTTACGACAGGGTGCGGGTAGATACGCAGTATTTT.

J is TRBJ1-1 and V is TRBV2, with D maybe TRBD1 (6 bases). The germline V and J ends were trimmed by 5 bases and 6 bases, with 13 bases remaining between them. Germline V gene lookup returns CDR1 SNHLY and CDR2 FYNNEI. The CDR3 length is 13 residues. The CDR3 DNA sequence: TGTGCCAGCAGTATCCGGGAGGGGGCTGAAGCTTTCTTT. Protein product: CASSIREGAEAFF.